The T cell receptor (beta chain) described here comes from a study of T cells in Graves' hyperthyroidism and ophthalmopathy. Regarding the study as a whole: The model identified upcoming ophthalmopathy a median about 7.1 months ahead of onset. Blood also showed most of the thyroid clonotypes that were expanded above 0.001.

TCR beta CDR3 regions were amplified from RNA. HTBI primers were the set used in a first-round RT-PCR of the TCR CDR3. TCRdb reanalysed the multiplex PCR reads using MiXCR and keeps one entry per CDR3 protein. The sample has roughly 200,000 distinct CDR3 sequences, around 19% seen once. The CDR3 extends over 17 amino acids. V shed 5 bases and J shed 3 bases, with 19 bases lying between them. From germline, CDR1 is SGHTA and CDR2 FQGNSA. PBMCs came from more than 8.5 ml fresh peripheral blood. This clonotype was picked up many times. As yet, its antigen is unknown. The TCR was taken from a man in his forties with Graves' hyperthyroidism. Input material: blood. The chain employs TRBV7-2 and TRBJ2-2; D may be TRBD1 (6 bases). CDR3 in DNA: TGTGCCAGCAGCCGAATAAAGACAGGAGGATACACCGGGGAGCTGTTTTTT. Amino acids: CASSRIKTGGYTGELFF.